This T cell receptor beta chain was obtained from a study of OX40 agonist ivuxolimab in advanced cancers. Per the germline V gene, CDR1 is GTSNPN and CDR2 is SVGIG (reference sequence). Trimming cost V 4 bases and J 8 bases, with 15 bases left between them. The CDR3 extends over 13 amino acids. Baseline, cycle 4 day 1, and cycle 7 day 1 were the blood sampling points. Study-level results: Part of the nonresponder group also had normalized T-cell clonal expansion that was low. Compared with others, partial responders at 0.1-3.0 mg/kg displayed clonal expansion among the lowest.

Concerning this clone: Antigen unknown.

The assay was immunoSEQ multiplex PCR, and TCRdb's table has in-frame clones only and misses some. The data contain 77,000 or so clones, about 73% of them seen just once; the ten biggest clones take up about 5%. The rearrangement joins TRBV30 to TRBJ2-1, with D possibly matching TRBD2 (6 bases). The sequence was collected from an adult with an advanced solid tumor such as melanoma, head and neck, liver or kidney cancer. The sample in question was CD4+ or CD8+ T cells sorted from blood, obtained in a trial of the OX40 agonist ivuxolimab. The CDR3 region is CAWNLRRDYEQFF. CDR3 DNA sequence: TGTGCCTGGAATCTGCGGCGGGACTATGAGCAGTTCTTC.